This T cell receptor (beta chain) derives from a study of CD8 T cells in Susac syndrome. Notes on the study in general: The CD4+ T cell repertoires of Susac syndrome were found to show no clonal expansion.

Worth noting for this clonotype: The antigen is not known.

Random hexamers were used to reverse transcribe an amount of roughly 0.45 to 1 ug RNA. Amplification of TCR beta CDR3 spanned 54 Vbeta and 13 Jbeta via immunoSEQ multiplex PCR. TCRdb re-called the immunoSEQ multiplex PCR reads with MiXCR, one entry per CDR3 protein. The table shows more than 150,000 distinct CDR3 sequences, with 85% to 95% occurring only once. The CDR3 has 12 residues. CDR1 DFQATT and CDR2 SNEGSKA come from the germline V gene (reference sequence). Trimming shortened V by 5 bases and J by 7 bases, and 12 bases separated the two germline ends. The origin of this receptor is a human donor with Susac syndrome. V and J are TRBV20-1 and TRBJ2-1; TRBD1 is a possible D gene (6 bases). Sequenced sample: CD4+ T cells from PBMCs. This CDR3 is CSAEDSLNEQFF. The CDR3 nucleotides read TGCAGTGCTGAGGACAGTTTGAATGAGCAGTTCTTC.